These 24 T cell receptor beta chains were all obtained from the same sample, sequenced in a study of quantifying T cell responses using KT2 cells. Study background: TCR alpha and beta constant-region primers primed reverse transcription of RNA.

Each cDNA got a UMI-containing oligo ligated at its 3' end. First-round PCR used 3 to 4 cycles and beta primers RC1.1 and RC1.2 covering TRBC1 and TRBC2. One entry per CDR3 protein, called by TCRdb with MiXCR from the UMI-ligation and nested PCR reads. The repertoire holds tens of thousands of distinct CDR3 sequences, with 6% to 8% as singletons. What was sequenced was PBMCs spiked with cells of the T cell clone KT2. The receptor set was obtained from a human donor.

This clonotype has ten or more counts. In nucleotides, the CDR3 is TGTGCCAGCAGCCCGGACAGGGGGTTCAATCAGCCCCAGCATTTT. Translated: CASSPDRGFNQPQHF. The chain carries TRBV6-5 and TRBJ1-5, with 10 bases aligning to TRBD1. This CDR3 is 15 amino acids long. CDR1 is MNHEY, CDR2 SVGAGI, per germline. Trimming cost V 6 bases and J 3 bases; bases outside gene matches: 5.

Sample share makes this clonotype medium-sized. V is TRBV3-1 and J is TRBJ2-6; possibly TRBD1 for D (6 bases). Germline V gene data show CDR1 as LGHDT and CDR2 as YNNKEL (reference sequence). There are 17 residues in the CDR3. V lost 0 bases, J lost 0 bases, and 9 bases lay in between. CDR3 residues: CASSQDGTNSGANVLTF. CDR3 DNA sequence: TGTGCCAGCAGCCAAGATGGGACAAACTCTGGGGCCAACGTCCTGACTTTC.

This clonotype was counted many times. This chain joins TRBV2 and TRBJ2-7, with 9 bases that match TRBD2. The CDR3 is 15 residues long. CDR1 is SNHLY and CDR2 is FYNNEI in the germline V gene. V shed 1 base and J 1 base; nucleotides not matched to a gene: 2. The DNA for the CDR3 is TGTGCCAGCAGTGAAGGACTAGCGGTATCCTACGAGCAGTACTTC. Its translation is CASSEGLAVSYEQYF.

In regard to this clonotype: It may be a read error: a sequence one base away is much more abundant. The chain joins TRBV7-9 to TRBJ2-3; D ambiguous. This CDR3 contains 11 residues. Trimming left V 8 bases short and J 5 bases short, with 8 bases between. Germline assignment: CDR1 SEHNR and CDR2 FQNEAQ (reference sequence). CDR3 in DNA: TGTGCCAGCGGCCCCCAAGATACGCAGTATTTT. Translating gives CASGPQDTQYF.

This clonotype was counted at least ten times. This chain joins TRBV7-8 and TRBJ1-5; D may be TRBD1 (6 bases). In germline, CDR1 is SGHVS, CDR2 FQNEAQ. The V gene lost 3 bases and the J gene lost 3 bases, with 15 bases spanning the gap. The CDR3 is 16 residues long. The CDR3, as DNA: TGTGCCAGCAGCTTCAATGCCAGGGGTTCCAATCAGCCCCAGCATTTT. Amino acid sequence: CASSFNARGSNQPQHF.

This clonotype was recorded a few times. The CDR3: CATSTGNTEAFF. The DNA for the CDR3 is TGTGCCACCTCCACGGGGAACACTGAAGCTTTCTTT. J is TRBJ1-1 and V is TRBV6-2 or TRBV6-3; D ambiguous. The V gene's germline CDR1 is MNHEY and CDR2 SVGEGT. Trimming took off 10 bases at V and 1 base at J, with 10 bases between the two ends. The CDR3 is 12 amino acids.

This clonotype was picked up many times. The CDR3 DNA sequence: TGTGCCAGCAGCGTAGACGCGGAAGCGGTCTACGAGCAGTACTTC. Translated: CASSVDAEAVYEQYF. The chain joins TRBV9 to TRBJ2-7, with TRBD2 as a possible D gene (5 bases). This CDR3 is 15 amino acids long. Germline loops: CDR1 SGDLS, CDR2 YYNGEE. Trimming pared 0 bases from V and 3 bases from J, leaving 13 bases between.

This clonotype was detected only a few times. The V and J genes are TRBV7-2 and TRBJ2-3; possibly TRBD1 for D (5 bases). The germline CDR1 and CDR2 sequences are SGHTA and FQGNSA. The V end was cut by 4 bases, the J end by 8 bases, with 16 bases between. The CDR3 totals 14 residues. CDR3 DNA: TGTGCCAGCAGCTCCTCCGTCGCTCAGGGTACGCAGTATTTT. Amino acids: CASSSSVAQGTQYF.

The gene calls are TRBV20-1 and TRBJ2-1; 15 nucleotides agree with TRBD2. Per germline, CDR1 DFQATT and CDR2 SNEGSKA (reference sequence). Unmatched junction bases numbered 9, after V lost 2 bases and J lost 1 base. This CDR3 spans 19 amino acids. As DNA, the CDR3 is TGCAGTGCTAGAACTGGTGGACTAGCGGGAGGGAAATCCTACAATGAGCAGTTCTTC. Amino acid sequence: CSARTGGLAGGKSYNEQFF.

This clonotype was seen a few times. This rearrangement joins TRBV5-1 to TRBJ1-2, with 7 bases lining up with TRBD1. Germline assignment: CDR1 SGHRS and CDR2 YFSETQ. V lost 1 base and J lost 5; bases outside the gene matches: 5. This CDR3 region has 14 residues. The CDR3 nucleotides are TGCGCCAGCAGCTTGTGGGACAGCGAATATGGCTACACCTTC. As protein: CASSLWDSEYGYTF.

The chain combines TRBV27 with TRBJ2-7; the match to TRBD1 covers 8 bases. The V gene end was trimmed by 5 bases and the J gene end by 1 base; junction bases not matched to a gene: 7. The CDR3 covers 15 residues. Germline CDR1 MNHEY, CDR2 SMNVEV (reference sequence). CDR3 bases: TGTGCCAGCAGTATGAGGACAGGGTTATCCTACGAGCAGTACTTC. It translates to CASSMRTGLSYEQYF.

This sequence joins TRBV6-4 and TRBJ2-3; 10 nucleotides line up with TRBD2. Losses at the gene ends were 6 bases for V and 3 bases for J; bases not matched to a gene: 9. Per the germline V gene, CDR1 is MRHNA and CDR2 is SNTAGT. The CDR3 has 16 amino acids. This CDR3 reads CASSDEAGGPTDTQYF. CDR3 DNA: TGTGCCAGCAGCGATGAAGCGGGGGGGCCTACAGATACGCAGTATTTT.

The chain has TRBV6-6 and TRBJ1-2; D is unclear. Germline lookup yields CDR1 MNHNY and CDR2 SVGAGI (reference sequence). The CDR3 loop spans 14 amino acids. The V gene lost 5 bases and the J gene lost 0 bases, with 10 bases spanning the gap. Written as DNA, the CDR3 is TGTGCCAGCAGTGCCCAGTCTTCTAACTATGGCTACACCTTC. This translates into CASSAQSSNYGYTF.

This clonotype was counted at least ten times. The genes are TRBV6-6 and TRBJ2-3; D is ambiguous. Germline lookup yields CDR1 MNHNY and CDR2 SVGAGI (reference sequence). CDR3 length equals 15 residues. Deletions cut 0 bases from V and 2 bases from J, with 9 bases between. The CDR3 bases are TGTGCCAGCAGTTACTCCCCGCAAACCACAGATACGCAGTATTTT. This gives the protein CASSYSPQTTDTQYF.

This clonotype was seen ten or more times. The genes are TRBV19 and TRBJ2-2; D is possibly TRBD1 (7 bases). V was pared by 10 bases and J by 0 bases, with 21 bases between. The CDR3 totals 17 residues. Germline-derived CDR1 and CDR2 are LNHDA and SQIVND (reference sequence). The CDR3 here is CAISAGGGRTNTGELFF. The CDR3 bases are TGTGCCATCAGTGCAGGAGGGGGCAGAACGAACACCGGGGAGCTGTTTTTT. Looking up the rest from reference TRBV19 and TRBJ2-2 gives the full variable domain: DGGITQSPKYLFRKEGQNVTLSCEQNLNHDAMYWYRQDPGQGLRLIYYSQIVNDFQKGDIAEGYSVSREKKESFPLTVTSAQKNPTAFYLCAISAGGGRTNTGELFFGEGSRLTVL.

By sample share, this clonotype is medium-sized. The chain combines TRBV20-1 with TRBJ2-1, with 12 bases matching TRBD2. The CDR3 length is 15 residues. Germline CDR1 is DFQATT and CDR2 is SNEGSKA (reference sequence). The V gene end was trimmed by 6 bases and the J gene end by 6 bases; junction bases not matched to a gene: 9. CDR3 nucleotides: TGCAGTGCGGAATATCTAGCGGGGGGGATCAATGAGCAGTTCTTC. Its translation: CSAEYLAGGINEQFF.

This clonotype turned up a few times. This chain joins TRBV6-2 or TRBV6-3 and TRBJ2-5; D gene unclear. Germline V gene data show CDR1 as MNHEY and CDR2 as SVGEGT. Trimming stripped 6 bases from V and 4 bases from J, with 24 bases between. This CDR3 is 17 amino acids long. This CDR3 is CASSRTTDLSGRETQYF. The CDR3, as DNA: TGTGCCAGCAGCCGAACCACTGACCTGTCAGGACGAGAGACCCAGTACTTC.

This clonotype came up many times. The chain has TRBV7-2 and TRBJ2-7, with TRBD2 matching 12 bases. Germline trimming cut 3 bases from V and 2 bases from J; bases unmatched to any gene: 2. Germline CDR1 is SGHTA and CDR2 is FQGNSA. The CDR3 contains 15 residues. The DNA of the CDR3 is TGTGCCAGCAGCTTGGGACTAGCGGGTACCTACGAGCAGTACTTC. As protein: CASSLGLAGTYEQYF. The full variable domain, its missing parts supplied by reference TRBV7-2 and TRBJ2-7, is GAGVSQSPSNKVTEKGKDVELRCDPISGHTALYWYRQSLGQGLEFLIYFQGNSAPDKSGLPSDRFSAERTGGSVSTLTIQRTQQEDSAVYLCASSLGLAGTYEQYFGPGTRLTVT.

The chain recombines TRBV30 with TRBJ2-1; possibly TRBD2 for D (7 bases). Germline CDR1 reads GTSNPN; CDR2 reads SVGIG (reference sequence). This CDR3 spans 12 amino acids. V dropped 2 bases and J dropped 7 bases, with 9 bases sitting between them. The CDR3 is CAWSRGGNEQFF. Written as DNA, the CDR3 is TGTGCCTGGAGTAGGGGGGGGAATGAGCAGTTCTTC.

This clonotype was seen many times. The V and J genes are TRBV10-2 and TRBJ2-7, with 11 bases lining up with TRBD2. The CDR3 runs 17 residues. The germline V gene encodes CDR1 WSHSY and CDR2 SAAADI. V was clipped by 3 bases and J by 5 bases; unmatched bases: 12. The CDR3 DNA sequence: TGCGCCAGCAGTGATCCAACAATAGCGGGAGGGCCGGACGAGCAGTACTTC. Protein: CASSDPTIAGGPDEQYF.

This clonotype was detected ten times or more. The V and J genes are TRBV6-5 and TRBJ1-6, with D perhaps TRBD1 (5 bases). There are 16 residues in the CDR3. The V end lost 2 bases, the J end lost 5 bases, and 13 bases lay between the germline ends. CDR1 MNHEY and CDR2 SVGAGI come from the germline V gene. As DNA, the CDR3 is TGTGCCAGCAGTTACGTCAGGGCAGGTCATAATTCACCCCTCCACTTT. Amino acids: CASSYVRAGHNSPLHF.

This clonotype was counted a few times. The chain links TRBV6-1 to TRBJ2-1; 12 bases map to TRBD2. Trimming at V came to 7 bases and at J to 6 bases, leaving 19 bases not matched to a gene. Germline V gene lookup returns CDR1 MNHNS and CDR2 SASEGT. This CDR3 has 19 amino acids. CDR3 DNA: TGTGCCAGCACAACTCGGCGGGGTTCTAGCGGGAGGGCCGTCAATGAGCAGTTCTTC. Encoded protein: CASTTRRGSSGRAVNEQFF.

This clonotype was seen many times. The chain carries TRBV20-1 and TRBJ2-7, with D possibly being TRBD1 (7 bases). Per germline, CDR1 DFQATT and CDR2 SNEGSKA (reference sequence). The CDR3 contains 13 residues. Trimming pared 6 bases from V and 2 bases from J, leaving 14 bases between. DNA of the CDR3: TGCAGTGCGGGGGGACAGTACACCTACGAGCAGTACTTC. This translates into CSAGGQYTYEQYF.

The chain links TRBV12-3 or TRBV12-4 to TRBJ1-4, with D perhaps matching TRBD1 (5 bases). This CDR3 is built from 15 residues. V was clipped by 4 bases and J by 8 bases, with 17 bases between them. The CDR3 DNA reads TGTGCCAGCAGTTCCGGGGGGGGAGGAGGCGAAAAACTGTTTTTT. This encodes CASSSGGGGGEKLFF.